What follows are 5 T cell receptor beta chains derived from one specimen sequenced in a study of cytomegalovirus exposure and HLA in healthy donors. The PCR employed 60 Vbeta primers together with 13 Jbeta primers. Data came from immunoSEQ multiplex PCR; TCRdb stores just in-frame clones and leaves some out. The data contain around 200,000 clones, roughly 83% of them seen just once; the ten biggest clones take up about 2%. The sample consisted of PBMCs. The receptors shown here come from a woman aged 45 to 65 in good health and CMV-seronegative.

The chain carries TRBV5-1 and TRBJ2-2; 8 bases agree with TRBD1. The CDR3 consists of 16 residues. After removal of 4 bases from V and 1 base from J, the junction contained 6 bases not matched to a gene. In germline, CDR1 is SGHRS, CDR2 YFSETQ. CDR3 sequence reads: CASSRFDRGNTGELFF. The CDR3 nucleotides read TGCGCCAGCAGCCGATTCGACAGGGGGAACACCGGGGAGCTGTTTTTT.

This chain links TRBV25-1 with TRBJ2-5; D uncertain. Germline CDR1 is MGHDK and CDR2 is SYGVNS. This CDR3 has 15 amino acids. V lost 4 bases and J lost 0, with 12 bases in between. Written as DNA, the CDR3 is TGTGCCAGCAGTGTAGGCGCGGCGTACCAAGAGACCCAGTACTTC. It yields the protein CASSVGAAYQETQYF.

V usage is TRBV21-1 and J usage is TRBJ1-1; the table's D call, TRBD1, has no DNA check behind it. TRBV21-1 is given as a pseudogene. The CDR3 is made up of 17 amino acids. In DNA, the CDR3 is TGTGCCAGCAGCACACAGGACACCCGGGCGTGGTACACTGAAGCTTTCTTT. Translated: CASSTQDTRAWYTEAFF.

The chain has TRBV5-1 and TRBJ2-7; 12 nucleotides line up with TRBD1. Germline V gene data show CDR1 as SGHRS and CDR2 as YFSETQ. The CDR3 totals 17 residues. Trimming cost V 4 bases and J 4 bases; bases outside gene matches: 12. In DNA, the CDR3 is TGCGCCAGCAGCCCAGAGGCAGGGACAGGGGGCCGTTACGAGCAGTACTTC. Translation gives CASSPEAGTGGRYEQYF.

The chain links TRBV11-2 to TRBJ2-7, with 7 bases fitting TRBD1. CDR1 is SGHAT, CDR2 FQNNGV, per germline. The CDR3 contains 16 residues. The trim removed 3 bases at V and 0 bases at J, leaving 8 bases unmatched. The CDR3 bases are TGTGCCAGCAGCTTTTCAGGACAGGCTACCTCCTACGAGCAGTACTTC. It encodes CASSFSGQATSYEQYF. Looking up the rest from reference TRBV11-2 and TRBJ2-7 gives the full variable domain: EAGVAQSPRYKIIEKRQSVAFWCNPISGHATLYWYQQILGQGPKLLIQFQNNGVVDDSQLPKDRFSAERLKGVDSTLKIQPAKLEDSAVYLCASSFSGQATSYEQYFGPGTRLTVT.